The clone carrying this TCR beta chain was seen at least ten times. The target antigen is unknown. This CDR3 is 17 amino acids long. CDR1 is MDHEN and CDR2 is SYDVKM in the germline V gene. Unmatched junction bases numbered 18, after V lost 5 bases and J lost 8 bases. The entry originates in a study of regulatory T cells in long-lasting Graves disease. The time point was: persistent/refractory GD, antithyroid drugs over 5 years with positive TRAb. Making the TCR library involved RNA that had been extracted from PBMCs. The study's findings and limits: Patients with persistent disease showed a bias toward TRBV28, TRBJ1-2 and TRBJ2-5. Relative to new patients (around 1,000), persistent patients exhibited greater sharing of public clonotypes (approximately 2,700).

Arm-PCR of CDR3 regions and iRepertoire HTBI primers were used to build TCR beta libraries. MiXCR, run by TCRdb on the multiplex PCR reads, gives a single entry per CDR3 protein. The repertoire consists of more than 350,000 distinct CDR3 sequences, with 21% occurring once and the leading ten covering 14%. Sequencing was performed on peripheral blood mononuclear cells (PBMCs), taken when the disease was refractory, from a patient treated with antithyroid drugs. The rearrangement joins TRBV28 to TRBJ1-2, with 9 bases that match TRBD1. The receptor's source is a female donor with Graves disease. Written as DNA, the CDR3 is TGTGCCAGCAGTACACCGGGACAGGGCCCTATTTCGGGAGGCTACACCTTC. This encodes CASSTPGQGPISGGYTF.